Listed below are T cell receptor beta chains from one sample, sequenced in a study of blood T cell repertoires in COVID-19. Assay used: immunoSEQ multiplex PCR; TCRdb lists only in-frame clones, some missing. The sample contains 180,000 or so clones, about 77% of which appear only once. The source material was peripheral blood. These receptors all come from a woman older than 75 with active or convalescent COVID-19. The CDR3 runs from the conserved cysteine through the conserved F or W. D genes are given only for firm matches. Clone sizes are given selectively: once, few, many, or a class where the clone is expanded.

v_call	d_call	clone_size	j_call	cdr3_aa	cdr3_nt
TRBV30	-	few	TRBJ1-2	CAWESRSGGLVGYTF	TGTGCCTGGGAATCTAGATCAGGAGGCTTGGTTGGCTACACCTTC
TRBV3-1/TRBV3-2	-	-	TRBJ2-3	CASSQVNTQYF	TGTGCCAGCAGCCAAGTCAATACGCAGTATTTT
TRBV5-5	TRBD1	few	TRBJ1-1	CASSLGTGSLNTEAFF	TGTGCCAGCAGCTTGGGGACAGGGAGCCTAAACACTGAAGCTTTCTTT
TRBV25-1	-	-	TRBJ1-2	CASGGSVYGYTF	TGTGCCAGCGGCGGTTCTGTCTATGGCTACACCTTC
TRBV6-4	TRBD1	-	TRBJ1-2	CASSPQTGSGYGYTF	TGTGCCAGCAGTCCCCAGACAGGGAGTGGCTATGGCTACACCTTC
TRBV10-3	TRBD2	-	TRBJ2-5	CAISAASGGAVRRETQYF	TGTGCCATCAGTGCCGCTAGCGGGGGGGCCGTACGGCGGGAGACCCAGTACTTC
TRBV2	-	-	TRBJ2-1	CASSFFGSYNEQFF	TGTGCCAGCAGTTTCTTCGGCTCCTACAATGAGCAGTTCTTC
TRBV11-2	TRBD1	-	TRBJ1-2	CASSSQPGGANYGYTF	TGTGCCAGCAGCTCTCAGCCAGGGGGCGCGAACTATGGCTACACCTTC
TRBV19	TRBD1	-	TRBJ1-2	CASSLTGAYGYTF	TGTGCCAGTAGTTTGACAGGGGCTTATGGCTACACCTTC
TRBV2	-	-	TRBJ2-2	CASMGGQGTGELFF	TGTGCCAGCATGGGGGGGCAGGGGACCGGGGAGCTGTTTTTT
TRBV5-5	-	-	TRBJ2-1	CASSQGSSYNEQFF	TGTGCCAGCAGCCAAGGGAGCTCCTACAATGAGCAGTTCTTC
TRBV18	TRBD1	-	TRBJ2-2	CASSPDRGTNTGELFF	TGTGCCAGCTCACCGGACAGGGGGACAAACACCGGGGAGCTGTTTTTT
TRBV3-1/TRBV3-2	-	few	TRBJ1-5	CASSQQVNQPQHF	TGTGCCAGCAGCCAACAGGTCAATCAGCCCCAGCATTTT
TRBV4-1	-	-	TRBJ1-1	CASSQALGLTTEAFF	TGCGCCAGCAGCCAAGCCTTGGGACTGACCACTGAAGCTTTCTTT
TRBV4-2	-	-	TRBJ1-2	CASSQEGGANYGYTF	TGTGCCAGCAGCCAGGAAGGGGGAGCTAACTATGGCTACACCTTC
TRBV13	-	-	TRBJ2-7	CASSFGAGWDEQYF	TGTGCCAGCAGCTTTGGGGCAGGGTGGGACGAGCAGTACTTC
TRBV28	-	-	TRBJ2-3	CASSKQVLRDTQYF	TGTGCCAGCAGTAAACAGGTATTGAGAGATACGCAGTATTTT
TRBV12-3/TRBV12-4	-	-	TRBJ2-7	CASSRDTYYEQYF	TGTGCCAGCAGTCGCGACACCTACTACGAGCAGTACTTC
TRBV5-1	TRBD1	-	TRBJ2-6	CASSLGQGSSGANVLTF	TGCGCCAGCAGCTTGGGACAGGGCAGCTCTGGGGCCAACGTCCTGACTTTC
TRBV5-6	-	-	TRBJ2-7	CASSLGRGRYEQYF	TGTGCCAGCAGCTTGGGCAGGGGTCGTTACGAGCAGTACTTC
TRBV2	-	-	TRBJ2-3	CATSPGTSTDTQYF	TGTGCCACAAGCCCGGGGACTAGCACAGATACGCAGTATTTT
TRBV9	TRBD1	-	TRBJ1-4	CASSVAGTDNEKLFF	TGTGCCAGCAGCGTAGCTGGGACAGACAATGAAAAACTGTTTTTT
TRBV28	TRBD1	-	TRBJ1-5	CASSPWTGDQPQHF	TGTGCCAGCAGCCCTTGGACAGGTGATCAGCCCCAGCATTTT
TRBV25-1	-	-	TRBJ1-2	CASSVGLGYTF	TGTGCCAGCAGTGTCGGTCTTGGCTACACCTTC
TRBV5-1	-	-	TRBJ2-7	CASSTRDNSYEQYF	TGCGCCAGCAGCACCCGGGACAACTCCTACGAGCAGTACTTC
TRBV7-2	-	-	TRBJ1-2	CARETRGGSYGYTF	TGTGCCAGAGAAACCCGTGGGGGGTCCTATGGCTACACCTTC
TRBV28	-	-	TRBJ1-4	CASSLPFGGSEKLFF	TGTGCCAGCAGTTTACCATTCGGGGGGAGTGAAAAACTGTTTTTT
TRBV5-1	-	-	TRBJ1-1	CASSLDLAGANTEAFF	TGCGCCAGCAGCTTGGATCTGGCAGGGGCTAACACTGAAGCTTTCTTT
TRBV4-1	-	once	TRBJ2-7	CASSQERGRSYEQYF	TGCGCCAGCAGCCAAGAGAGAGGGAGATCCTACGAGCAGTACTTC
TRBV28	TRBD1	-	TRBJ2-3	CASSLDREEGTDTQYF	TGTGCCAGCAGTTTGGACAGGGAGGAAGGCACAGATACGCAGTATTTT